The T cell receptor (beta chain) under discussion was sequenced for a study of T cell responses to AZD1222 COVID-19 vaccine. Concerning this clone: Its antigen is not known.

General study results and limits: Reportedly, close to half of spike-specific TCRs are directed against unmutated variant regions. Donors skewed white British and female; clonal diversity was possibly underestimated.

Repertoires were generated with immunoSEQ multiplex PCR, while TCRdb's copy carries only in-frame clones and drops some. Of 90,000 to 150,000 clones listed, about 89% are singletons. The germline V and J ends were trimmed by 4 bases and 3 bases, with 13 bases remaining between them. CDR1 and CDR2 (germline): KGHDR, SFDVKD. The CDR3 covers 15 residues. This specimen consisted of peripheral blood, obtained on day 0 of AZD1222 vaccination. This sequence originates from an adult in good health. V and J are TRBV24-1 and TRBJ2-3; possibly TRBD1 for D (5 bases). CDR3 region: CATSDRVVNTDTQYF. CDR3 DNA sequence: TGTGCCACCAGTGACAGGGTCGTGAATACAGATACGCAGTATTTT.